This T cell receptor (beta chain) was sequenced during a study of shared clonotypes between healthy human individuals. Across the whole study: A donor's plate count was three for CD4 naive and three for CD4 memory; CD8 naive had two and CD8 memory one.

Cells designated naive CD8 were CD45RO-negative and were positively selected for CCR7, with terminally differentiated effector memory CD45RA+ cells excluded. Profiled with immunoSEQ multiplex PCR; TCRdb holds only in-frame clones, not every one. Of about 2.2 million clones listed, 93% are singletons. Germline V gene data show CDR1 as SGHRS and CDR2 as YFSETQ. Trimming removed 1 base at V and 6 bases at J, with 14 bases between. The CDR3 has 14 amino acids. This clone has a single count. The chain is built from TRBV5-1 and TRBJ2-7; possible D gene TRBD2, 6 bases. The receptor comes from a man between 18 and 29 years old in good health. Some clones in this sample may be carry-over from other donors' samples. Sequenced input: naive CD8+ T cells from PBMCs. This CDR3 is CASSLLSLGGEQYF. The CDR3 DNA reads as TGCGCCAGCAGCTTGCTTTCGTTGGGAGGCGAGCAGTACTTC.